These 10 T cell receptor beta chains came from one sample sequenced in a study of PD-1 blockade in classical Hodgkin lymphoma. All patients relapsed after autologous stem cell transplantation, and brentuximab vedotin exposure varied. Repertoires were generated with immunoSEQ multiplex PCR, while TCRdb's copy carries only in-frame clones and drops some. The top ten hold less than 20% of the sample, which has 100,000 to 130,000 clones, 89% seen once. Material: peripheral blood mononuclear cells (PBMCs), obtained before the second cycle of nivolumab. Receptors originate from a human donor with classical Hodgkin lymphoma.

Concerning this clone: Compared with germline, one end of the junction differs, possibly owing to a read error. The chain employs TRBV4-1 and TRBJ2-1, with D possibly matching TRBD1 (6 bases). Germline V gene lookup returns CDR1 MGHRA and CDR2 YSYEKL. CDR3 length: 14 amino acids. The CDR3: CASRQGNSYNEQFF. The CDR3 bases are TGCGCCAGCCGCCAGGGGAATTCCTACAATGAGCAGTTCTTC.

In this sample, this clone turned up a few times. The chain employs TRBV4-2 and TRBJ1-5; the D is unclear. CDR3 length equals 13 residues. The ends were cut back, 1 base at V and 5 bases at J, with 6 bases in the middle. Germline V gives CDR1 LGHNA, CDR2 YNFKEQ. The CDR3 nucleotides read TGTGCCAGCAGCCAAGGCGTGGATCAGCCCCAGCATTTT. Translation gives CASSQGVDQPQHF.

The rearrangement uses TRBV20-1 and TRBJ2-5; unclear D gene. CDR3 length: 11 residues. V gave up 3 bases and J gave up 5 bases, with 7 bases separating them. Germline V gene lookup returns CDR1 DFQATT and CDR2 SNEGSKA (reference sequence). CDR3 in amino acids: CSARDGETQYF. The CDR3, as DNA: TGCAGTGCTAGGGACGGGGAGACCCAGTACTTC.

J is TRBJ2-1 and V is TRBV11-2, with D unclear. Trimming took 5 bases from V and 2 from J, leaving 13 bases between them. The CDR3 runs 15 residues. The germline CDR1 and CDR2 sequences are SGHAT and FQNNGV. The CDR3 loop is CASSKDRVAYNEQFF. CDR3 bases: TGTGCCAGCAGCAAAGACCGGGTTGCCTACAATGAGCAGTTCTTC.

The chain has TRBV19 and TRBJ1-5; TRBD1 might be the D (6 bases). Germline values: CDR1 LNHDA, CDR2 SQIVND (reference sequence). Trimming took off 7 bases at V and 6 bases at J, with 10 bases between the two ends. CDR3 length: 12 residues. DNA for the CDR3: TGTGCCAGTAAACAGGGCATTCAGCCCCAGCATTTT. As protein: CASKQGIQPQHF.

CDR3 nucleotide sequence: TGTGCCAGCAGGGAATCGTGGTATCCTAGTACTGAAGCTTTCTTT. This gives the protein CASRESWYPSTEAFF. The chain carries TRBV2 and TRBJ1-1; D is ambiguous. This CDR3 contains 15 residues. Germline V CDR1 and CDR2: SNHLY, FYNNEI. V lost 6 bases to trimming and J lost 5 bases, with 19 bases between them. Together with reference TRBV2 and TRBJ1-1, the CDR3 gives the full variable domain: EPEVTQTPSHQVTQMGQEVILRCVPISNHLYFYWYRQILGQKVEFLVSFYNNEISEKSEIFDDQFSVERPDGSNFTLKIRSTKLEDSAMYFCASRESWYPSTEAFFGQGTRLTVV.

The V gene is TRBV5-1, the J gene TRBJ2-1; 14 bases fit TRBD2. J lost 7 bases, V lost 4 bases, and 7 bases had no gene match. Germline V gene lookup returns CDR1 SGHRS and CDR2 YFSETQ. The CDR3 is 16 amino acids. The DNA for the CDR3 is TGCGCCAGCAGCCCATCCGGGACTAGCGGGAGAAATGAGCAGTTCTTC. Its protein is CASSPSGTSGRNEQFF. The whole variable domain, remainder taken from reference TRBV5-1 and TRBJ2-1, is KAGVTQTPRYLIKTRGQQVTLSCSPISGHRSVSWYQQTPGQGLQFLFEYFSETQRNKGNFPGRFSGRQFSNSRSEMNVSTLELGDSALYLCASSPSGTSGRNEQFFGPGTRLTVL.

V gene TRBV4-1 combines with J gene TRBJ1-1; D uncertain. The germline gives CDR1 MGHRA, CDR2 YSYEKL. Trimming removed 0 bases from V and 4 bases from J, with 12 bases in between. This CDR3 comprises 15 residues. This CDR3 is CASSQESGYGTEAFF. DNA of the CDR3: TGCGCCAGCAGCCAAGAATCCGGGTATGGCACTGAAGCTTTCTTT.

This chain links TRBV29-1 with TRBJ2-2; maybe TRBD2 (6 bases). V lost 7 bases and J lost 7, with 19 bases in between. Germline V lookup: CDR1 SQVTM, CDR2 ANQGSEA. The CDR3 contains 14 residues. Here the CDR3 DNA reads TGCAGCGGTGGCTACGGAGGGTCGAACGGGGAGCTGTTTTTT. Its translation is CSGGYGGSNGELFF.

This clone was counted a few times. CDR3 nucleotide sequence: TGCGCCAGCAGCCAAGGGCCCGAGCAGTACTTC. It codes for CASSQGPEQYF. This chain links TRBV4-1 with TRBJ2-7; D uncertain. The CDR3 runs to 11 residues. The germline V gene has CDR1 MGHRA and CDR2 YSYEKL. Trimming pared 1 base from V and 6 bases from J, leaving 4 bases between.